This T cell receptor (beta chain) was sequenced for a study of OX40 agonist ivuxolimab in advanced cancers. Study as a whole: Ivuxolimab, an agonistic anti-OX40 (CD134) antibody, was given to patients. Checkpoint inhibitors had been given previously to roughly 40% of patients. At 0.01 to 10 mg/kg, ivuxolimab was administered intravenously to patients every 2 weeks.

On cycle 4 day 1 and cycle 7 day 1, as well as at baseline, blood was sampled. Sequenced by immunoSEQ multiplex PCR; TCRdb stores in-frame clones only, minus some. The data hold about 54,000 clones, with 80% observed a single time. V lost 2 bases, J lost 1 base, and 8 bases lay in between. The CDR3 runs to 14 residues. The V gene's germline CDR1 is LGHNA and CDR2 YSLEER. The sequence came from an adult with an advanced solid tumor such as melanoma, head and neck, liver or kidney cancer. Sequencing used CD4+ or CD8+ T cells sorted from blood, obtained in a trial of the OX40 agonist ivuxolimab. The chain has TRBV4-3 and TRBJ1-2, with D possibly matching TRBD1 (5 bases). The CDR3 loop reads CASSQSRDNYGYTF. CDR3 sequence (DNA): TGCGCCAGCAGCCAATCCAGGGATAACTATGGCTACACCTTC.